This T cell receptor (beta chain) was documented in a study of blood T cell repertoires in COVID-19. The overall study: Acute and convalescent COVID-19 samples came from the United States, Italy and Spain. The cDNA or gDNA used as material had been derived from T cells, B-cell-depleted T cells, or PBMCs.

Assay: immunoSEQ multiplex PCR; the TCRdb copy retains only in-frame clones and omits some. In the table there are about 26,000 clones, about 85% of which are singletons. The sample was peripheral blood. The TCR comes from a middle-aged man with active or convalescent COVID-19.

This CDR3 reads CASSSLTGPNTEAFF. The CDR3 bases are TGTGCCAGCAGTTCATTGACAGGGCCGAACACTGAAGCTTTCTTT. The chain has TRBV6-5 and TRBJ1-1; 7 bases are a match to TRBD1. CDR1 MNHEY and CDR2 SVGAGI come from the germline V gene. Losses at the gene ends were 4 bases for V and 1 base for J; bases not matched to a gene: 6. The CDR3 loop spans 15 amino acids.